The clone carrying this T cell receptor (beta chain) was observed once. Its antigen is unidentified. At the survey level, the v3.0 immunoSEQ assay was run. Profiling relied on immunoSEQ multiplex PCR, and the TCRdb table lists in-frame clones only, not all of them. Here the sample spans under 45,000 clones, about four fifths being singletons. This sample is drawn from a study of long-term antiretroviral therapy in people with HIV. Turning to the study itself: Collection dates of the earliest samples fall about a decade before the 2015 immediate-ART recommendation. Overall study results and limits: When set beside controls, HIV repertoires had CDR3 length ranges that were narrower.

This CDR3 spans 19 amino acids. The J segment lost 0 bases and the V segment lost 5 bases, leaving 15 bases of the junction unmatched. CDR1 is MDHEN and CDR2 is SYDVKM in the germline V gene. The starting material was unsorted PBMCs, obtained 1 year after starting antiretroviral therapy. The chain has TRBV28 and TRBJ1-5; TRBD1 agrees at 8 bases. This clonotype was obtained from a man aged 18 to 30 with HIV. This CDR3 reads CASSLLTNPTGDSNQPQHF. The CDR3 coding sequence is TGTGCCAGCAGTCTCCTAACCAACCCGACAGGGGATAGCAATCAGCCCCAGCATTTT.